A single sample gave rise to the 6 T cell receptor beta chains below, sequenced in a study of regulatory T cells in long-lasting Graves disease. For TCR beta, libraries came from iRepertoire HTBI primers and Arm-PCR of CDR3 regions. TCRdb independently ran MiXCR on the multiplex PCR reads; one entry per CDR3 protein. Altogether roughly 560,000 distinct CDR3 sequences are present, 15% to 20% being singletons, with the ten largest covering about 25%. Time point of the sample: newly diagnosed GD, antithyroid drugs for less than 3 months. The TCR library was prepared using RNA isolated from PBMCs. This same sample was also taken into another study, of T cells in Graves' hyperthyroidism and ophthalmopathy.

The specimen comprised peripheral blood mononuclear cells (PBMCs), sampled at new diagnosis, from a patient treated with antithyroid drugs. These receptors were taken from a woman aged 35 to 60 with Graves disease.

As for this clonotype: Since a much larger clone is just one base distant, this may be a read error. The rearrangement joins TRBV19 to TRBJ2-7, with 9 bases aligning to TRBD2. Germline CDR1 reads LNHDA; CDR2 reads SQIVND (reference sequence). The CDR3 runs 15 residues. In nucleotides, the CDR3 is TGTGCCAATAGTCTCCAGCGGGGGGCGACCTACGAGCAGTACTTC. Protein product: CANSLQRGATYEQYF.

This rearrangement joins TRBV12-3 or TRBV12-4 to TRBJ1-1; D unresolved. V was trimmed by 6 bases and J by 0 bases, leaving 11 bases between them. This CDR3 has 14 amino acids. CDR3 DNA sequence: TGTGCCAGCAGCCTCAGACTGGTGAACACTGAAGCTTTCTTT. It yields the protein CASSLRLVNTEAFF.

This clonotype was seen repeatedly, ten times or more. CDR3 region: CASSGTALHHTEAFF. The CDR3 DNA follows: TGTGCCAGCAGCGGGACAGCCCTTCATCACACTGAAGCTTTCTTT. The J gene is TRBJ1-1, the V gene TRBV28; 7 bases line up with TRBD1. CDR3 length equals 15 residues. Per germline, CDR1 MDHEN and CDR2 SYDVKM. V was pared by 6 bases and J by 3 bases, with 10 bases of the junction left unmatched.

This chain joins TRBV6-1 and TRBJ1-4, with no clear D. V was trimmed by 6 bases and J by 7 bases, leaving 15 bases between them. CDR3 length: 14 residues. In germline, CDR1 is MNHNS, CDR2 SASEGT. CDR3 amino acids: CASRTGLWGEKLFF. In nucleotides, the CDR3 is TGTGCCAGCAGAACCGGGCTTTGGGGTGAAAAACTGTTTTTT.

This clonotype has only one observation. A read error is likely here: a far larger clone is one base away. V and J are TRBV7-3 and TRBJ1-2; D is possibly TRBD1 (5 bases). The V end lost 5 bases, the J end lost 4 bases, and 8 bases lay between the germline ends. There are 12 residues in the CDR3. Per germline, CDR1 SGHTA and CDR2 FQGTGA. CDR3 sequence reads: CASSHGGYGYTF. The CDR3, as DNA: TGTGCCAGCAGCCACGGGGGCTATGGCTACACCTTC.

This clonotype was counted at least ten times. J is TRBJ2-3 and V is TRBV7-9; D possibly corresponds to TRBD2 (6 bases). Deletions cut 1 base from V and 5 bases from J, with 22 bases between. CDR3 length: 18 amino acids. CDR1 SEHNR and CDR2 FQNEAQ come from the germline V gene (reference sequence). The CDR3 DNA follows: TGTGCCAGCAGCTTAGGAGCCCTCGGGCGGGGTCAGGGAGATACGCAGTATTTT. This codes for CASSLGALGRGQGDTQYF.